The 28 T cell receptor beta chains below all came from one sample that was sequenced in a study of T cells expressing NK-cell markers. From the 5' RACE reads, TCRdb lists one entry per CDR3 protein and no DNA. The clone table shows fewer than 550,000 distinct CDR3 sequences, with the ten largest holding under 1.5%. The sample was blood T cells: a sorted CD56 or NKG2C T cell subset, CD4+ or CD8+ T cells, or bulk PBMC T cells (not recorded which). The receptor set was obtained from a woman between 45 and 65 years old in good health.

The chain joins TRBV5-1 to TRBJ2-1; TCRdb indicates TRBD2, and absent DNA this call remains unverified. This CDR3 has 18 amino acids. The V gene's germline CDR1 is SGHRS and CDR2 YFSETQ. The CDR3 sequence is CASSLAVHSGISYNEQFF.

The chain recombines TRBV2 with TRBJ2-2; TCRdb proposes TRBD2, but this gene call is untestable without DNA. The CDR3 is 16 amino acids. Germline V gene lookup returns CDR1 SNHLY and CDR2 FYNNEI. CDR3: CASRGLLTSITGELFF.

V is TRBV5-1 and J is TRBJ2-2; there is no DNA to check the TCRdb D call of TRBD1. The CDR3 is made up of 14 amino acids. Germline-derived CDR1 and CDR2 are SGHRS and YFSETQ. Here the CDR3 reads CASSLPGVNGELFF. Using reference TRBV5-1 and TRBJ2-2 for the parts outside the CDR3, the full variable domain is KAGVTQTPRYLIKTRGQQVTLSCSPISGHRSVSWYQQTPGQGLQFLFEYFSETQRNKGNFPGRFSGRQFSNSRSEMNVSTLELGDSALYLCASSLPGVNGELFFGEGSRLTVL.

The chain couples TRBV6-5 to TRBJ2-1; TCRdb gives TRBD2 as the D gene, but with no DNA this cannot be confirmed. CDR1 is MNHEY, CDR2 SVGAGI, per germline. The CDR3 is 15 amino acids. CDR3 in amino acids: CASSGAGSSYNEQFF.

The rearrangement joins TRBV12-3 or TRBV12-4 to TRBJ2-1; TCRdb returns TRBD2, unconfirmable since there is no DNA. CDR3 size: 16 residues. CDR3 in amino acids: CASRAGDFISYNEQFF.

The chain uses TRBV5-1 and TRBJ2-1; TCRdb returns TRBD1, unconfirmable since there is no DNA. Germline CDR1 is SGHRS and CDR2 is YFSETQ. There are 18 residues in the CDR3. CDR3: CASSRDRGTRWSYNEQFF.

The chain has TRBV12-3 or TRBV12-4 and TRBJ1-5; TCRdb's D call, TRBD1, is unchecked because there is no DNA. This CDR3 has 16 residues. CDR3 amino acids: CASSWAGTESNQPQHF.

This chain links TRBV3-1 with TRBJ1-4. Per the germline V gene, CDR1 is LGHDT and CDR2 is YNNKEL (reference sequence). The CDR3 length is 14 residues. CDR3 in amino acids: CASSQEGPRGKLFF.

This chain links TRBV5-5 with TRBJ2-3; TCRdb returns TRBD1, unconfirmable since there is no DNA. The germline gives CDR1 SGHKS, CDR2 YYEKEE (reference sequence). The CDR3 totals 16 residues. CDR3 loop: CASSLLTGSGTDTQYF.

This chain joins TRBV7-9 and TRBJ2-6. The CDR3 loop spans 15 amino acids. Germline-derived CDR1 and CDR2 are SEHNR and FQNEAQ (reference sequence). The CDR3 reads CASSSLLGGANVLTF.

The J gene is TRBJ1-5, the V gene TRBV6-5; TCRdb lists TRBD1, though no DNA is available to test this call. From germline, CDR1 is MNHEY and CDR2 SVGAGI. This CDR3 region has 14 residues. CDR3 sequence: CASSPGTGVMPQHF.

V is TRBV2 and J is TRBJ1-2; the D call of TRBD1 rests on TCRdb alone, since no DNA is present to check it. Per the germline V gene, CDR1 is SNHLY and CDR2 is FYNNEI. The CDR3 length is 15 residues. CDR3 sequence: CASSGATGPSGGYTF.

The V call is TRBV20-1, the J call TRBJ2-2; the TRBD1 assignment by TCRdb is unverifiable without DNA. The CDR3 is made up of 14 amino acids. Germline CDR1 reads DFQATT; CDR2 reads SNEGSKA (reference sequence). This chain's CDR3 is CSASGYPGTGELFF.

The chain links TRBV11-2 to TRBJ2-2; TCRdb's D call, TRBD1, is unchecked because there is no DNA. The CDR3 has 17 amino acids. The germline CDR1 and CDR2 sequences are SGHAT and FQNNGV. CDR3 protein: CASSPGIGEANTGELFF.

V gene TRBV6-5 combines with J gene TRBJ2-1; absent DNA, TCRdb's TRBD2 call cannot be checked. From germline, CDR1 is MNHEY and CDR2 SVGAGI. This CDR3 comprises 15 residues. CDR3 protein: CASSYSGLAGGEQFF.

The rearrangement uses TRBV28 and TRBJ2-1; TCRdb's D call of TRBD2 is untestable without DNA. Germline V gives CDR1 MDHEN, CDR2 SYDVKM. The CDR3 totals 20 residues. Here the CDR3 reads CASSLTTGTSGISSYNEQFF.

The rearrangement links TRBV12-3 or TRBV12-4 to TRBJ2-1; without DNA, the TCRdb call of TRBD2 cannot be checked. CDR3 size: 15 residues. Here the CDR3 reads CASSLGLLRNNEQFF.

This sequence joins TRBV27 and TRBJ2-1; TCRdb's D gene call, TRBD1, goes unchecked for lack of DNA. The CDR3 has 13 residues. Germline V gene data show CDR1 as MNHEY and CDR2 as SMNVEV (reference sequence). CDR3 protein: CASSFRGNNEQFF.

The V gene is TRBV25-1, the J gene TRBJ1-1; there is no DNA to check the TCRdb D call of TRBD1. The germline V gene has CDR1 MGHDK and CDR2 SYGVNS. The CDR3 sequence is 13 residues long. This CDR3 is CASSVGQGLEAFF.

V usage is TRBV5-1 and J usage is TRBJ2-7; TCRdb reports TRBD1, a call that lacks DNA to check it against. This CDR3 is 14 amino acids long. Germline-derived CDR1 and CDR2 are SGHRS and YFSETQ. The CDR3 here is CASSYRGSSFEQYF.

The rearrangement links TRBV20-1 to TRBJ1-2; TCRdb indicates TRBD1, and absent DNA this call remains unverified. From germline, CDR1 is DFQATT and CDR2 SNEGSKA (reference sequence). The length of the CDR3 is 15 residues. The CDR3 reads CSASHSTGTPRSYTF.

The rearrangement uses TRBV7-2 and TRBJ1-6. The CDR3 sequence is 12 residues long. Germline lookup yields CDR1 SGHTA and CDR2 FQGNSA. CDR3 loop: CASSFYNSPLHF.

The gene calls are TRBV3-1 and TRBJ2-3; TCRdb selects TRBD1, and the lack of DNA leaves this call unchecked. This CDR3 spans 15 amino acids. Per germline, CDR1 LGHDT and CDR2 YNNKEL (reference sequence). Here the CDR3 reads CASTWGAVRTDTQYF.

The V and J genes are TRBV5-4 and TRBJ1-1. The germline V gene encodes CDR1 SGHNT and CDR2 YYREEE (reference sequence). The CDR3 sequence is 14 residues long. The CDR3 reads CASSLFGSGTEAFF.

This sequence joins TRBV24-1 and TRBJ2-5; without DNA, the TCRdb call of TRBD2 cannot be checked. Germline V gene sequence: CDR1 KGHDR, CDR2 SFDVKD. There are 13 residues in the CDR3. CDR3 sequence reads: CATSALFRETQYF.

The genes are TRBV3-1 and TRBJ1-1. The V gene's germline CDR1 is LGHDT and CDR2 YNNKEL (reference sequence). This CDR3 is 12 amino acids long. This CDR3 reads CASSLGITEAFF.

J is TRBJ2-3 and V is TRBV12-3 or TRBV12-4; there is no DNA to check the TCRdb D call of TRBD2. The CDR3 contains 16 residues. CDR3 sequence reads: CASSEGLATFTDTQYF.

This chain's CDR3 is CSVEVPGSGSSYNEQFF. This chain connects TRBV29-1 to TRBJ2-1; TCRdb outputs TRBD2, but without DNA this stays unchecked. Germline V CDR1 and CDR2: SQVTM, ANQGSEA. The CDR3 runs 17 residues.